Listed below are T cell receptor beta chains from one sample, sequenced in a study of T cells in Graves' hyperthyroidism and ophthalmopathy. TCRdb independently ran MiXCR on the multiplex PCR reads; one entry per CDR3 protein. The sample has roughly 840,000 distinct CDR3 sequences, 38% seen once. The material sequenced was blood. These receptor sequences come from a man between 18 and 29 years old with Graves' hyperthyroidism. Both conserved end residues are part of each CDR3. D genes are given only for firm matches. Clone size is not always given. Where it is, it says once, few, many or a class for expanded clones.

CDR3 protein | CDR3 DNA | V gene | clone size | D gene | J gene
CASSSQGATGELFF | TGTGCCAGCAGCTCACAGGGGGCAACCGGGGAGCTGTTTTTT | TRBV7-8 | . | TRBD1 | TRBJ2-2
CASSARQGAGNTIYF | TGTGCCAGCAGCGCCCGTCAGGGGGCTGGAAACACCATATATTTT | TRBV7-8 | many | TRBD1 | TRBJ1-3
CASRRVQGSNEQYF | TGCGCCAGCAGACGGGTACAGGGGAGTAACGAGCAGTACTTC | TRBV5-1 | many | TRBD1 | TRBJ2-7
CASRNGFTEAFF | TGTGCCAGCAGGAATGGGTTCACTGAAGCTTTCTTT | TRBV6-5 | . | . | TRBJ1-1
CASRYRDNNQPQHF | TGTGCCAGCAGGTACCGGGACAATAATCAGCCCCAGCATTTT | TRBV2 | . | . | TRBJ1-5
CASSPTNRESYEQYF | TGTGCCAGCAGCCCCACCAACAGGGAATCCTACGAGCAGTACTTC | TRBV7-2 | few | . | TRBJ2-7
CASSEVGGGGNNSPLHF | TGTGCCAGCAGTGAAGTTGGGGGAGGGGGTAATAATTCACCCCTCCACTTT | TRBV2 | few | . | TRBJ1-6
CSARPVAGVVEDVYEQYF | TGCAGTGCTAGACCCGTAGCGGGAGTAGTTGAAGACGTCTACGAGCAGTACTTC | TRBV20-1 | few | TRBD2 | TRBJ2-7
CASSPSGQGVMNTEAFF | TGCGCCAGCAGCCCCTCAGGACAGGGGGTGATGAACACTGAAGCTTTCTTT | TRBV7-8 | few | TRBD1 | TRBJ1-1
CASSYRRTGEAFF | TGTGCCAGCAGCTATCGACGGACAGGAGAAGCTTTCTTT | TRBV24-1 | . | TRBD1 | TRBJ1-1
CASSPGGGLYEQYF | TGTGCCAGCAGCCCCGGGGGGGGGCTCTACGAGCAGTACTTC | TRBV7-9 | few | TRBD2 | TRBJ2-7
CASSIAGGSDEQYF | TGTGCCAGTAGTATAGCGGGAGGAAGCGACGAGCAGTACTTC | TRBV19 | . | TRBD2 | TRBJ2-7
CASSPGLAPSQETQYF | TGTGCCAGCAGTCCTGGACTAGCGCCGTCCCAAGAGACCCAGTACTTC | TRBV2 | . | TRBD2 | TRBJ2-5
CASSLDWKYGTGDYEQYF | TGTGCCAGCAGCTTAGATTGGAAGTACGGGACAGGGGACTACGAGCAGTACTTC | TRBV11-1 | once | TRBD1 | TRBJ2-7
CASKDKSSYEQYF | TGTGCCAGTAAGGACAAGAGCTCCTACGAGCAGTACTTC | TRBV19 | . | . | TRBJ2-7
CASSLKGGIPYEQYF | TGTGCCAGCAGTTTGAAAGGGGGTATTCCCTACGAGCAGTACTTC | TRBV7-9 | . | . | TRBJ2-7
CASNTGAEAFF | TGCGCCAGCAATACAGGGGCTGAAGCTTTCTTT | TRBV10-2 | many | TRBD1 | TRBJ1-1
CSVATGEPQHF | TGCAGCGTTGCGACAGGGGAGCCCCAGCATTTT | TRBV29-1 | once | TRBD1 | TRBJ1-5
CASSYAETEEKLFF | TGTGCCAGCAGTTACGCCGAGACGGAAGAGAAACTGTTTTTT | TRBV6-5 | once | . | TRBJ1-4